The 32 T cell receptor beta chains below were found in one sample sequenced in a study of blood T cell repertoires in COVID-19. Sequencing was performed with immunoSEQ multiplex PCR; in TCRdb, only in-frame clones are kept and a portion is missing. The sample has 200,000 to 250,000 clones, just under 85% seen once; the top ten hold 6% to 8.5%. Sequencing input: peripheral blood. These receptors were collected from a woman in her fifties or sixties with active or convalescent COVID-19.

The CDR3 here is CASSSQSGHRNTEAFF. The CDR3 DNA reads TGTGCCAGCAGCTCCCAATCGGGACACAGGAACACTGAAGCTTTCTTT. The chain carries TRBV9 and TRBJ1-1, with D perhaps matching TRBD1 (6 bases). The germline V and J ends were trimmed by 4 bases and 1 base, with 17 bases remaining between them. The germline V gene encodes CDR1 SGDLS and CDR2 YYNGEE. The CDR3 extends over 16 amino acids.

CDR3 sequence: CASSSGDLLDTIYF. In DNA, the CDR3 is TGCGCCAGCAGTTCAGGGGACCTCTTGGACACCATATATTTT. The chain combines TRBV5-1 with TRBJ1-3; possible D gene TRBD1, 6 bases. The CDR3 has 14 residues. Trimming removed 5 bases from V and 8 bases from J, with 17 bases in between. Germline V gene data show CDR1 as SGHRS and CDR2 as YFSETQ. Full variable domain (rest looked up from reference TRBV5-1 and TRBJ1-3): KAGVTQTPRYLIKTRGQQVTLSCSPISGHRSVSWYQQTPGQGLQFLFEYFSETQRNKGNFPGRFSGRQFSNSRSEMNVSTLELGDSALYLCASSSGDLLDTIYFGEGSWLTVV.

The rearrangement joins TRBV7-9 to TRBJ2-3; the match to TRBD1 covers 7 bases. The germline V gene encodes CDR1 SEHNR and CDR2 FQNEAQ (reference sequence). The CDR3 loop spans 18 amino acids. V lost 0 bases and J lost 1; bases outside the gene matches: 10. CDR3 DNA: TGTGCCAGCAGCTTAGCGGACTTCCGGGACAGACGCACAGATACGCAGTATTTT. Translation: CASSLADFRDRRTDTQYF.

The J gene is TRBJ1-6, the V gene TRBV2, with D hard to call. The germline gives CDR1 SNHLY, CDR2 FYNNEI. V lost 5 bases and J lost 12, with 11 bases in between. This CDR3 has 12 residues. CDR3: CASSSSVGPLHF. CDR3 sequence (DNA): TGTGCCAGCAGTTCCAGCGTCGGACCCCTCCACTTT.

Only a few counts were recorded for this clone. The V gene is TRBV24-1, the J gene TRBJ2-2, with D tentatively TRBD2 (6 bases). The CDR3 sequence is 13 residues long. Per the germline V gene, CDR1 is KGHDR and CDR2 is SFDVKD. V was cut by 9 bases and J by 2 bases, with 9 bases left in between. The CDR3 reads CATRRENTGELFF. CDR3 coding DNA: TGTGCCACCCGGAGGGAAAACACCGGGGAGCTGTTTTTT.

This clone showed up just a few times. V is TRBV6-5 and J is TRBJ2-1; TRBD1 matches at 7 bases. CDR1 is MNHEY, CDR2 SVGAGI, per germline. The V and J ends lost 11 bases and 8 bases, in that order; junction bases with no gene match: 12. The CDR3 length is 13 residues. The CDR3 loop is CACRGRGTDEQFF. DNA of the CDR3: TGTGCCTGTCGGGGCAGGGGGACGGATGAGCAGTTCTTC.

In DNA form, the CDR3 reads TGTGCCAGCAGTGGTGGGGGCATCCTCTACGAGCAGTACGTC. This encodes CASSGGGILYEQYV. The chain has TRBV2 and TRBJ2-7; a weak D match, TRBD1 (6 bases). With 4 bases removed from V and 3 bases from J, the gap between germline ends came to 13 bases. The CDR3 is made up of 14 amino acids. The germline V gene has CDR1 SNHLY and CDR2 FYNNEI.

V gene TRBV5-1 combines with J gene TRBJ2-5, with 9 nucleotides matching TRBD2. Trimming removed 4 bases from V and 2 bases from J; junction bases left unmatched: 3. CDR1 and CDR2 (germline): SGHRS, YFSETQ. The CDR3 has 14 residues. For the CDR3, the DNA is TGCGCCAGCAGCGTCCTAGCGGGGCAAGAGACCCAGTACTTC. Protein: CASSVLAGQETQYF.

The chain carries TRBV9 and TRBJ2-1; TRBD1 might be the D (5 bases). The CDR3 is 14 residues long. The germline V gene has CDR1 SGDLS and CDR2 YYNGEE. V gave up 1 base and J gave up 7 bases, with 12 bases separating them. CDR3: CASSVRPKGNEQFF. CDR3 DNA sequence: TGTGCCAGCAGCGTACGACCGAAGGGGAATGAGCAGTTCTTC.

This chain connects TRBV27 to TRBJ2-1; 12 bases map to TRBD2. The germline gives CDR1 MNHEY, CDR2 SMNVEV (reference sequence). The length of the CDR3 is 17 residues. V trimming: 4 bases; J trimming: 4 bases; junction bases outside the gene matches: 8. The DNA of the CDR3 is TGTGCCAGCAGTTACCGCCGGACTAGCGGGAAGTACAATGAGCAGTTCTTC. Its protein product is CASSYRRTSGKYNEQFF.

V is TRBV5-4 and J is TRBJ2-2, with a possible D match to TRBD2 (6 bases). The ends were cut back, 0 bases at V and 9 bases at J, with 9 bases in the middle. The CDR3 is made up of 13 amino acids. Germline assignment: CDR1 SGHNT and CDR2 YYREEE (reference sequence). This CDR3 is CASSLAGGRELFF. CDR3 nucleotides: TGTGCCAGCAGCTTGGCCGGAGGGCGGGAGCTGTTTTTT.

This chain joins TRBV19 and TRBJ2-1, with D possibly being TRBD1 (5 bases). Germline V gives CDR1 LNHDA, CDR2 SQIVND (reference sequence). With 7 bases removed from V and 6 bases from J, the gap between germline ends came to 19 bases. The length of the CDR3 is 15 residues. The CDR3 reads CASTRGAGMINEQFF. The CDR3 coding sequence is TGTGCCAGTACTAGGGGCGCTGGGATGATCAATGAGCAGTTCTTC. Looking up the rest from reference TRBV19 and TRBJ2-1 gives the full variable domain: DGGITQSPKYLFRKEGQNVTLSCEQNLNHDAMYWYRQDPGQGLRLIYYSQIVNDFQKGDIAEGYSVSREKKESFPLTVTSAQKNPTAFYLCASTRGAGMINEQFFGPGTRLTVL.

This clone appeared once. The V call is TRBV7-6, the J call TRBJ1-3; 7 bases map to TRBD1. V trimming: 5 bases; J trimming: 0 bases; junction bases outside the gene matches: 7. CDR3 size: 16 residues. The germline V gene has CDR1 SGHVS and CDR2 FNYEAQ. Written as DNA, the CDR3 is TGTGCCAGCAGCCCGTCGACAGGGAGCTCTGGAAACACCATATATTTT. Translating gives CASSPSTGSSGNTIYF.

The rearrangement links TRBV2 to TRBJ1-2; 8 bases match TRBD1. CDR1 and CDR2 from the germline V gene are SNHLY and FYNNEI. The V segment lost 4 bases and the J segment 3 bases; nucleotides outside the gene matches: 1. The CDR3 runs 13 residues. The CDR3 nucleotides read TGTGCCAGCAGTGTGACAGGGGACTATGGCTACACCTTC. Residues: CASSVTGDYGYTF.

This sequence joins TRBV7-3 and TRBJ1-4; 10 bases are a match to TRBD1. V shed 5 bases, J shed 5 bases, and the junction held 5 bases outside the gene matches. CDR3 length: 15 amino acids. Germline V lookup: CDR1 SGHTA, CDR2 FQGTGA. In DNA form, the CDR3 reads TGTGCCAGCAGCGCGACAGGGGGCGCGAATGAAAAACTGTTTTTT. Protein product: CASSATGGANEKLFF.

In its sample, this clone was seen once. The J gene is TRBJ1-1, the V gene TRBV6-5; perhaps TRBD1 as D (6 bases). The CDR3 consists of 15 residues. V was shortened by 6 bases and J by 4 bases, with 18 bases between the two germline ends. Germline V gene sequence: CDR1 MNHEY, CDR2 SVGAGI. The CDR3 spells CASRQNRGEGTEAFF. The CDR3 nucleotides are TGTGCCAGCAGACAAAATAGGGGGGAGGGCACTGAAGCTTTCTTT.

The J gene is TRBJ2-1, the V gene TRBV19, with TRBD2 matching over 14 bases. CDR3 size: 16 residues. The V segment lost 10 bases and the J segment 7 bases; nucleotides outside the gene matches: 12. In germline, CDR1 is LNHDA, CDR2 SQIVND (reference sequence). The CDR3 is CATWTSGRSRPNEQFF. The CDR3 DNA sequence: TGTGCCACCTGGACTAGCGGGAGGTCCCGCCCGAATGAGCAGTTCTTC.

This rearrangement joins TRBV6-5 to TRBJ2-1; weak D call: TRBD2 (5 bases). This CDR3 has 15 amino acids. Deletions cut 6 bases from V and 0 bases from J, with 12 bases between. Germline loops: CDR1 MNHEY, CDR2 SVGAGI. CDR3 nucleotides: TGTGCCAGCAGCCTAGACTATAACTCCTACAATGAGCAGTTCTTC. Translated: CASSLDYNSYNEQFF.

In this sample, this clone turned up once. V usage is TRBV2 and J usage is TRBJ1-5, with 7 bases aligning to TRBD1. The CDR3 runs to 14 residues. Unmatched junction bases numbered 9, after V lost 9 bases and J lost 4 bases. CDR1 and CDR2 from the germline V gene are SNHLY and FYNNEI. The CDR3 protein is CASKQGRWNQPQHF. For the CDR3, the DNA is TGTGCCAGTAAACAGGGGCGGTGGAATCAGCCCCAGCATTTT.

The V call is TRBV12-3 or TRBV12-4, the J call TRBJ1-2; D might be TRBD1 (5 bases). V was pared by 1 base and J by 4 bases, with 7 bases between. The CDR3 runs 13 residues. The DNA of the CDR3 is TGTGCCAGCAGTTTAGGGACACCCTATGGCTACACCTTC. This gives the protein CASSLGTPYGYTF.

The chain uses TRBV14 and TRBJ1-2; no firm D call. Germline CDR1 reads SGHDN; CDR2 reads FVKESK. The CDR3 has 17 residues. The V end lost 0 bases, the J end lost 0 bases, and 14 bases lay between the germline ends. The CDR3 spells CASSQDLGGLSNYGYTF. CDR3 DNA sequence: TGTGCCAGCAGCCAAGATCTCGGCGGACTATCTAACTATGGCTACACCTTC.

This rearrangement joins TRBV11-3 to TRBJ2-2, with 9 bases fitting TRBD2. The CDR3 has 14 residues. From germline, CDR1 is SGHNT and CDR2 YENEEA. V dropped 6 bases and J dropped 2; count of bases not matched to a gene: 1. The CDR3: CASRTSGNTGELFF. The CDR3 nucleotides are TGTGCCAGCAGGACTAGCGGCAACACCGGGGAGCTGTTTTTT.

CDR3 residues: CAWEQGYSYTF. CDR3 in DNA: TGTGCCTGGGAACAGGGATATAGCTACACCTTC. The chain uses TRBV30 and TRBJ1-2, with D tentatively TRBD1 (6 bases). CDR3 length: 11 amino acids. The germline gives CDR1 GTSNPN, CDR2 SVGIG (reference sequence). Trimming cost V 5 bases and J 9 bases, with 13 bases left between them.

The chain recombines TRBV6-2 or TRBV6-3 with TRBJ2-7; 10 bases are shared with TRBD2. CDR3 length equals 18 residues. CDR1 and CDR2 from the germline V gene are MNHEY and SVGEGT. Trimming took 0 bases from V and 3 from J; bases not matched to a gene: 11. This CDR3 is CASSYSNRGTSGDYEQYV. CDR3 bases: TGTGCCAGCAGTTACTCTAATAGGGGTACTAGCGGGGACTACGAGCAGTACGTC.

This clone was found once. Here the CDR3 reads CASSESPGTSGYEQFF. In nucleotides, the CDR3 is TGTGCCAGCAGTGAATCGCCCGGGACTAGCGGGTATGAGCAGTTCTTC. V and J are TRBV6-4 and TRBJ2-1, with TRBD2 identical over 12 bases. V lost 3 bases, J lost 8 bases, and 8 bases stayed unmatched. Germline V CDR1 and CDR2: MRHNA, SNTAGT. This CDR3 is 16 amino acids long.

The chain couples TRBV6-2 or TRBV6-3 to TRBJ2-3, with D hard to call. This CDR3 is 13 amino acids long. Trimming left V 5 bases short and J 2 bases short, with 8 bases between. Germline V gene lookup returns CDR1 MNHEY and CDR2 SVGEGT. The CDR3 sequence: CASSPQHTDTQYF. CDR3 DNA: TGTGCCAGCAGTCCACAACACACAGATACGCAGTATTTT.

This CDR3 is CASSYRLAGSYEQYF. CDR3 DNA: TGTGCCAGCAGTTACCGACTAGCGGGTTCCTACGAGCAGTACTTC. The gene calls are TRBV6-6 and TRBJ2-7, with 10 bases matching TRBD2. Trimming cost V 2 bases and J 1 base; bases outside gene matches: 2. CDR3 length: 15 amino acids. Germline loops: CDR1 MNHNY, CDR2 SVGAGI (reference sequence).

The V call is TRBV5-1, the J call TRBJ2-3; a weak D match, TRBD1 (6 bases). V gave up 4 bases and J gave up 6 bases, with 9 bases separating them. Looked up from germline, CDR1 is SGHRS and CDR2 is YFSETQ. The CDR3 runs to 12 residues. The CDR3: CASSRGLDTQYF. The DNA for the CDR3 is TGCGCCAGCAGCAGGGGGTTGGATACGCAGTATTTT.

The chain uses TRBV6-4 and TRBJ1-1; no clear D gene. Trimming left V 6 bases short and J 8 bases short, with 19 bases between. This CDR3 contains 14 residues. Germline CDR1 reads MRHNA; CDR2 reads SNTAGT. CDR3 DNA sequence: TGTGCCAGCAGACGAAATGATCCGAGAGTGGAAGCTTTCTTT. Translated: CASRRNDPRVEAFF.

A few counts support this clone. CDR3 nucleotide sequence: TGTGCCTGGAGTGTAAGCACAGGGGGCCACTACGAGCAGTACTTC. It encodes CAWSVSTGGHYEQYF. The gene calls are TRBV30 and TRBJ2-7; TRBD1 agrees at 9 bases. The CDR3 is 15 amino acids. CDR1 and CDR2 (germline): GTSNPN, SVGIG (reference sequence). The trim removed 0 bases at V and 3 bases at J, leaving 6 bases unmatched.

This rearrangement joins TRBV6-4 to TRBJ2-3; 9 bases align to TRBD1. This CDR3 is built from 15 residues. The V gene end was trimmed by 4 bases and the J gene end by 2 bases; junction bases not matched to a gene: 4. The germline V gene has CDR1 MRHNA and CDR2 SNTAGT. The CDR3 DNA reads TGTGCCAGCAGTGTCGACAGGGGGACCACAGATACGCAGTATTTT. Protein product: CASSVDRGTTDTQYF.

The rearrangement links TRBV5-1 to TRBJ1-4, with 7 bases identical to TRBD1. Per the germline V gene, CDR1 is SGHRS and CDR2 is YFSETQ. V lost 1 base to trimming and J lost 7 bases; unmatched junction nucleotides: 10. CDR3 length: 16 residues. CDR3 sequence (DNA): TGCGCCAGCAGCTTGATTGGTCAGGGGGAAGGTGAAAAACTGTTTTTT. Translation gives CASSLIGQGEGEKLFF. The whole variable domain, remainder taken from reference TRBV5-1 and TRBJ1-4, is KAGVTQTPRYLIKTRGQQVTLSCSPISGHRSVSWYQQTPGQGLQFLFEYFSETQRNKGNFPGRFSGRQFSNSRSEMNVSTLELGDSALYLCASSLIGQGEGEKLFFGSGTQLSVL.